A single T cell receptor (beta chain) is shown here with its context. This clonotype has a handful of counts. Its antigen has not been determined. No much larger clone exists at a distance of one base, and base qualities are not known. This sample is part of a study of response to subunit inactivated influenza vaccine (dated by TCRdb to about 2018). Looking at the study overall: Deep quantitative profiling of the T cell receptor repertoire was used in the study to follow responses to a trivalent subunit inactivated influenza vaccine.

The paper as a whole reports these results and caveats: According to the authors, only a limited number of new T cells may be recruited by each seasonal influenza vaccination.

Taken from cysteine to phenylalanine, the CDR3 has 14 residues. Just the 42-base CDR3 DNA is kept, in frame starting at base 1. Looking up the germline V gene yields CDR1 LGHNA and CDR2 YSLEER. V and J lose 0 bases and 6 bases, and a span of 8 bases separates them. Library preparation employed RT-PCR. TCRdb names Illumina HiSeq 2500 as the instrument used. Using fastp at Q25 and MiXCR, TCRdb reprocessed the public reads and kept productive beta chains. Every distinct CDR3 protein forms one entry, paired with its most common genes and DNA. This sample holds 550,000 to 800,000 distinct CDR3 sequences; around 14% were observed only once. The leading ten clones occupy 5.5% to 8% of the sample.

This sample comprised PBMCs from blood, obtained roughly 15 days before vaccination. The source of this sequence is a man aged 45-60 years who received an inactivated influenza vaccine. Donor details come from another sample of the same person, matched by shared clones. Recombination connected TRBV4-3 to TRBJ2-2; TRBD1 is a weak D gene call, 5 bases matching. The DNA sequence is TGCGCCAGCAGCCAAGATCAGGGCCCCGGGGAGCTGTTTTTT. Translated, it reads CASSQDQGPGELFF.